What follows are 6 T cell receptor beta chains derived from one specimen sequenced in a study of vaccination and CD4 T cells after COVID-19. What these receptors recognize is not known. Indicated treatment: roughly 10-day PBMC culture with coronavirus spike peptide pools or control peptides (ViraFEST assay). With the Oncomine TCR Beta short-read assay, DNA from cultured CD4+ T cells was sequenced. TCRdb ran MiXCR on the PCR reads and lists one entry per CDR3 protein. The sample has approximately 5,500 distinct CDR3 sequences, 60% to 80% seen once. Sequenced input: CD4+ T cells from blood, cultured in vitro. These receptors were obtained from a human donor who had recovered from COVID-19.

Relative to its sample, this clonotype is medium-sized. J is TRBJ1-5 and V is TRBV7-8; D unclear. Deletions cut 1 base from V and 4 bases from J, with 8 bases between. This CDR3 spans 14 amino acids. The V gene's germline CDR1 is SGHVS and CDR2 FQNEAQ. CDR3: CASSLDRLNQPQHF. The CDR3 nucleotides are TGTGCCAGCAGCTTAGACCGCTTGAATCAGCCCCAGCATTTT.

The count of this clonotype is one. The V call is TRBV28, the J call TRBJ2-7; D is unresolved. From germline, CDR1 is MDHEN and CDR2 SYDVKM. The V end was cut by 6 bases, the J end by 6 bases, with 15 bases between. There are 13 residues in the CDR3. The CDR3 loop is CASSSTAPGEQYF. The CDR3 nucleotides are TGTGCCAGCAGCTCTACAGCCCCCGGCGAGCAGTACTTC.

The chain employs TRBV5-1 and TRBJ1-2; perhaps TRBD1 as D (6 bases). The ends were cut back, 4 bases at V and 5 bases at J, with 18 bases in the middle. This CDR3 spans 15 amino acids. The germline V gene has CDR1 SGHRS and CDR2 YFSETQ. This chain's CDR3 is CASSPDGGHLYGYTF. The CDR3 region has the DNA TGCGCCAGCAGCCCCGATGGGGGACACCTTTATGGCTACACCTTC.

CDR3 coding DNA: TGTGCCAGCAGTTACCGAGATCAGCCCCAGCATTTT. Translated, it gives CASSYRDQPQHF. The chain is built from TRBV6-5 and TRBJ1-5; D not resolved. This CDR3 contains 12 residues. V lost 2 bases and J 5 bases, leaving 4 bases between the germline ends. From germline, CDR1 is MNHEY and CDR2 SVGAGI.

This chain connects TRBV27 to TRBJ2-7, with TRBD2 identical over 9 bases. The ends lost 6 bases at V and 0 bases at J; junction bases unmatched: 6. Looked up from germline, CDR1 is MNHEY and CDR2 is SMNVEV (reference sequence). CDR3 length: 15 amino acids. The DNA for the CDR3 is TGTGCCAGCAGACTCATAGCGGGGGTCTCCTACGAGCAGTACTTC. Its protein is CASRLIAGVSYEQYF.

This chain connects TRBV20-1 to TRBJ1-5; unclear D gene. CDR1 is DFQATT, CDR2 SNEGSKA, per germline (reference sequence). Trimming left V 0 bases short and J 2 bases short, with 8 bases between. CDR3 length: 14 amino acids. The CDR3 region is CSARDEGRNQPQHF. In nucleotides, the CDR3 is TGCAGTGCTAGAGATGAAGGGCGCAATCAGCCCCAGCATTTT.